A single sample gave rise to the 12 T cell receptor beta chains below, sequenced in a study of blood T cell repertoires in COVID-19. Repertoires were generated with immunoSEQ multiplex PCR, while TCRdb's copy carries only in-frame clones and drops some. The sample carries some 240,000 clones, 70% to 90% recorded once. Sequenced input: PBMCs or T cells enriched from blood (not recorded which). The receptors were gathered from a woman between 45 and 65 years old who had been exposed to COVID-19.

The chain links TRBV27 to TRBJ1-6; D is possibly TRBD1 (6 bases). The germline V gene has CDR1 MNHEY and CDR2 SMNVEV (reference sequence). The ends were cut back, 5 bases at V and 10 bases at J, with 30 bases in the middle. The CDR3 runs to 19 residues. The CDR3 sequence is CASSKQLLQGTFWESPLHF. In DNA, the CDR3 is TGTGCCAGCAGTAAACAGTTGCTTCAGGGGACGTTTTGGGAATCACCCCTCCACTTT.

The gene calls are TRBV12-5 and TRBJ1-1, with D maybe TRBD1 (5 bases). V was trimmed by 2 bases and J by 6 bases, leaving 13 bases between them. This CDR3 is 14 amino acids long. Germline V gives CDR1 LGHNT, CDR2 FRNRAP. CDR3: CASGLTGGSAEAFF. CDR3 sequence (DNA): TGTGCTAGTGGTTTGACCGGGGGATCGGCTGAAGCTTTCTTT.

This clone was observed a few times. The rearrangement joins TRBV20-1 to TRBJ2-1; the match to TRBD1 covers 10 bases. The V gene's germline CDR1 is DFQATT and CDR2 SNEGSKA (reference sequence). This CDR3 region has 15 residues. The V segment lost 3 bases and the J segment 3 bases; nucleotides outside the gene matches: 5. CDR3 bases: TGCAGTGCTAGTTTGGGGACAGGGGTCTACAATGAGCAGTTCTTC. Protein sequence: CSASLGTGVYNEQFF.

The V and J genes are TRBV9 and TRBJ2-2; 7 bases align to TRBD1. There are 15 residues in the CDR3. V trimming: 3 bases; J trimming: 7 bases; junction bases outside the gene matches: 9. From germline, CDR1 is SGDLS and CDR2 YYNGEE. In DNA, the CDR3 is TGTGCCAGCAGCGCAGAGACAGGGAGAGGCGGGGAGCTGTTTTTT. Translating gives CASSAETGRGGELFF.

A single count supports this clone. The chain carries TRBV19 and TRBJ1-2; D is perhaps TRBD1 (5 bases). This CDR3 has 17 amino acids. V lost 2 bases, J lost 0 bases, and 16 bases lay in between. Germline lookup yields CDR1 LNHDA and CDR2 SQIVND (reference sequence). CDR3 DNA sequence: TGTGCCAGTAGTATATGGGGCAGGGATCAAGCTAACTATGGCTACACCTTC. This encodes CASSIWGRDQANYGYTF.

CDR3 DNA sequence: TGTGCCAGCAGCCTTGAACAGGGGGAGAAAGCTTTCTTT. Translation: CASSLEQGEKAFF. J is TRBJ1-1 and V is TRBV16; 8 nucleotides match TRBD1. Germline CDR1 and CDR2: KGHSY and FQNENV. This CDR3 contains 13 residues. The J segment lost 9 bases and the V segment lost 4 bases, leaving 7 bases of the junction unmatched. Filled out from reference TRBV16 and TRBJ1-1, the complete variable domain reads GEEVAQTPKHLVRGEGQKAKLYCAPIKGHSYVFWYQQVLKNEFKFLISFQNENVFDETGMPKERFSAKCLPNSPCSLEIQATKLEDSAVYFCASSLEQGEKAFFGQGTRLTVV.

This clone was seen a handful of times. The gene calls are TRBV7-8 and TRBJ2-1; D is unresolved. The CDR3 is 15 residues long. V lost 5 bases, J lost 2 bases, and 13 bases lay in between. CDR1 and CDR2 from the germline V gene are SGHVS and FQNEAQ. CDR3 protein: CASSTLRSTYNEQFF. CDR3 sequence (DNA): TGTGCCAGCAGCACACTACGGAGTACCTACAATGAGCAGTTCTTC.

The chain joins TRBV19 to TRBJ1-5; D may be TRBD1 (5 bases). V lost 3 bases, J lost 3 bases, and 9 bases lay in between. This CDR3 comprises 14 residues. The V gene's germline CDR1 is LNHDA and CDR2 SQIVND (reference sequence). Here the CDR3 DNA reads TGTGCCAGTAGTATCGGCAGGGTCAATCAGCCCCAGCATTTT. Encoded protein: CASSIGRVNQPQHF.

The chain couples TRBV7-9 to TRBJ1-5; D is possibly TRBD1 (5 bases). Between the trimmed V and J ends, which lost 1 base and 6 bases, there was a span of 10 bases. Germline V gene data show CDR1 as SEHNR and CDR2 as FQNEAQ (reference sequence). The CDR3 runs 14 residues. CDR3 sequence reads: CASSLDYGGQPQHF. The CDR3 bases are TGTGCCAGCAGCTTAGATTACGGGGGTCAGCCCCAGCATTTT.

The V and J genes are TRBV28 and TRBJ2-7, with 10 bases lining up with TRBD1. Germline V gene sequence: CDR1 MDHEN, CDR2 SYDVKM. The CDR3 is 15 amino acids. With V trimmed by 6 bases and J by 7 bases, 12 bases remained unmatched. In DNA form, the CDR3 reads TGTGCCAGCAGCCCCCCTCGACAGGGGGCAGGGGAGCAGTACTTC. This sequence encodes CASSPPRQGAGEQYF.

The rearrangement uses TRBV19 and TRBJ1-5, with 7 bases fitting TRBD1. This CDR3 spans 15 amino acids. Germline V gene sequence: CDR1 LNHDA, CDR2 SQIVND (reference sequence). V gave up 8 bases and J gave up 2 bases; unmatched junction bases: 9. The CDR3 region is CASASDREGNQPQHF. The CDR3 DNA sequence: TGTGCCAGTGCCTCAGACAGGGAAGGCAATCAGCCCCAGCATTTT.

This sequence joins TRBV28 and TRBJ1-4; possible D gene TRBD1, 6 bases. This CDR3 has 15 residues. Germline CDR1 and CDR2: MDHEN and SYDVKM. Trimming removed 6 bases from V and 1 base from J, with 12 bases in between. The CDR3 region has the DNA TGTGCCAGCAGCCAACAGGGCGTAACTAATGAAAAACTGTTTTTT. Translated: CASSQQGVTNEKLFF.